The 10 T cell receptor beta chains below were found in one sample sequenced in a study of blood T cell repertoires in COVID-19. Assay: immunoSEQ multiplex PCR; the TCRdb copy retains only in-frame clones and omits some. This table holds about 500,000 clones, about 88% found once. The sample was peripheral blood. All receptors derive from a man aged 18 to 29 with COVID-19, enrolled during active disease.

CDR3 protein: CDRSYEQYF. For the CDR3, the DNA is TGTGACAGGTCCTACGAGCAGTACTTC. The chain is built from TRBV24-1 and TRBJ2-7; perhaps TRBD1 as D (5 bases). The CDR3 is 9 residues long. Looked up from germline, CDR1 is KGHDR and CDR2 is SFDVKD.

V and J are TRBV5-4 and TRBJ2-3; 7 nucleotides match TRBD2. V lost 0 bases to trimming and J lost 2 bases; unmatched junction nucleotides: 3. CDR3 size: 15 residues. CDR1 SGHNT and CDR2 YYREEE come from the germline V gene (reference sequence). The CDR3 nucleotides are TGTGCCAGCAGCTTGGTTACTAGCGACACAGATACGCAGTATTTT. It encodes CASSLVTSDTDTQYF.

J is TRBJ2-5 and V is TRBV18, with D possibly being TRBD2 (5 bases). The V end was cut by 1 base, the J end by 4 bases, with 10 bases between. CDR1 and CDR2 from the germline V gene are KGHSH and LQKENI. This CDR3 has 14 amino acids. The DNA of the CDR3 is TGTGCCAGCTCACCACTAGCGTGGGCAGAGACCCAGTACTTC. Protein sequence: CASSPLAWAETQYF.

V is TRBV24-1 and J is TRBJ2-7, with 7 bases matching TRBD2. The CDR3 spans 14 residues. Germline V gene sequence: CDR1 KGHDR, CDR2 SFDVKD. V lost 2 bases to trimming and J lost 8 bases; unmatched junction nucleotides: 8. The DNA for the CDR3 is TGTGCCACCAGTGATTGGAAGAGCGGGATAAAGCAGTACTTC. This gives the protein CATSDWKSGIKQYF.

V gene TRBV5-5 combines with J gene TRBJ2-4, with D maybe TRBD2 (5 bases). This CDR3 has 15 residues. V lost 2 bases and J 6 bases, leaving 15 bases between the germline ends. The germline gives CDR1 SGHKS, CDR2 YYEKEE (reference sequence). This CDR3 is CASSLEGHRGNIQYF. The CDR3 region has the DNA TGTGCCAGCAGCTTAGAAGGTCATCGGGGAAACATTCAGTACTTC. Full variable domain (missing parts from reference TRBV5-5 and TRBJ2-4): DAGVTQSPTHLIKTRGQQVTLRCSPISGHKSVSWYQQVLGQGPQFIFQYYEKEERGRGNFPDRFSARQFPNYSSELNVNALLLGDSALYLCASSLEGHRGNIQYFGAGTRLSVL.

CDR3 DNA: TGTGCCAGCACTCAGGGGTACCCCGGGGAGCTGTTTTTT. Residues: CASTQGYPGELFF. The chain is built from TRBV2 and TRBJ2-2; weak D call: TRBD1 (6 bases). CDR1 is SNHLY, CDR2 FYNNEI, per germline. V was clipped by 7 bases and J by 6 bases, with 12 bases between them. The length of the CDR3 is 13 residues.

This chain connects TRBV6-1 to TRBJ2-2; 7 positions agree with TRBD2. Germline V gene lookup returns CDR1 MNHNS and CDR2 SASEGT. The CDR3 totals 16 residues. The V segment lost 2 bases and the J segment 1 base; nucleotides outside the gene matches: 4. The CDR3 bases are TGTGCCAGCAGTGAAAATCCTAGCGGGAACACCGGGGAGCTGTTTTTT. Its translation: CASSENPSGNTGELFF.

The J gene is TRBJ1-5, the V gene TRBV19, with D possibly TRBD1 on 5 matching bases. Deletions cut 7 bases from V and 4 bases from J, with 11 bases between. The CDR3 contains 13 residues. Germline CDR1 and CDR2: LNHDA and SQIVND (reference sequence). CDR3 in amino acids: CASTQGRNQPQHF. The DNA of the CDR3 is TGTGCCAGTACTCAGGGTCGGAATCAGCCCCAGCATTTT.

The CDR3 region has the DNA TGTGCCAGCAGCTCGATGGGAGAGAACACTGAAGCTTTCTTT. As protein: CASSSMGENTEAFF. The chain carries TRBV5-6 and TRBJ1-1, with D unclear. The germline V gene encodes CDR1 SGHDT and CDR2 YYEEEE. Trimming took 3 bases from V and 1 from J, leaving 10 bases between them. The CDR3 runs to 14 residues.

This clone was observed a handful of times. This chain links TRBV18 with TRBJ1-2; D not certain. Between the trimmed V and J ends, which lost 0 bases and 4 bases, there was a span of 12 bases. CDR1 KGHSH and CDR2 LQKENI come from the germline V gene. CDR3 length: 15 amino acids. The CDR3 loop reads CASSPPGLPGYGYTF. Written as DNA, the CDR3 is TGTGCCAGCTCACCACCCGGACTCCCTGGCTATGGCTACACCTTC.